The clone carrying this T cell receptor (beta chain) was picked up one time. J gave up 4 bases and V 7 bases, and 27 bases lay outside the gene matches. CDR3 length equals 20 residues. Germline V lookup: CDR1 LNHDA, CDR2 SQIVND (reference sequence). The entry originates in a study of shared T cell receptors in the human thymus. Sequenced by immunoSEQ multiplex PCR; TCRdb stores in-frame clones only, minus some. The sample shows approximately 760,000 clones, 70% to 90% of them seen only once. This same sample was also part of a study on human thymus T cells.

The clonotype was recovered from a girl under three years old with a congenital heart defect. The rearrangement links TRBV19 to TRBJ1-1; 7 positions agree with TRBD1. Sequenced: thymocytes. CDR3 region: CASINEQTLTRGPSSTEAFF. The CDR3 coding sequence is TGTGCCAGTATTAACGAACAAACACTAACGAGGGGGCCCTCGAGCACTGAAGCTTTCTTT.